This T cell receptor beta chain was recorded in a study of T cells in Graves' hyperthyroidism and ophthalmopathy. General study findings and limits: Most thyroid clonotypes with frequency above 0.001 were detected in blood.

This clonotype has just a few counts. As yet, its antigen is unknown. The V gene lost 0 bases and the J gene lost 5 bases, with 6 bases spanning the gap. Looked up from germline, CDR1 is SQVTM and CDR2 is ANQGSEA. CDR3 length equals 12 residues. The source material, RNA transcripts, was used to amplify TCR beta CDR3 regions. When the TCR CDR3 underwent first-round RT-PCR, the HTBI primer set was used. TCRdb reanalysed the multiplex PCR reads using MiXCR and keeps one entry per CDR3 protein. The sample has about 580,000 distinct CDR3 sequences, 46% seen once. Exclusion criteria comprised uncontrolled infection, other autoimmune disease, pregnancy or lactation. Together with thyroid ultrasound, orbital computed tomography, serum thyroxine and TRAb, clinical symptoms were used for diagnoses.

This receptor was identified in a woman younger than 35 with Graves' hyperthyroidism. The rearrangement uses TRBV29-1 and TRBJ2-3, with D possibly TRBD2 on 5 matching bases. Sequenced input: peripheral blood or thyroid tissue (not recorded which). The CDR3 DNA reads TGCAGCGTTGAAGATAGCGAAGATACGCAGTATTTT. Its translation: CSVEDSEDTQYF.